This passage covers 4 T cell receptor beta chains from one sample sequenced in a study of Ad26.COV2.S vaccination and SARS-CoV-2 variants. Treatment of the sample: approximately 18 received Ad26.COV2.S at low or high dose, single or two shots; 5 received placebo; per-sample allocation not given. Specimens were obtained on day 63 following the first vaccine or placebo injection. Assay used: immunoSEQ multiplex PCR; TCRdb lists only in-frame clones, some missing. Among over 250,000 clones, around 87% were seen once, and the ten largest hold about 3.1%. The sample in question was peripheral blood, obtained in a trial of Ad26.COV2.S vaccine versus placebo. The receptors stem from a person aged 18-65 years who received the Ad26.COV2.S COVID-19 vaccine or a placebo.

The rearrangement links TRBV7-6 to TRBJ2-7, with 10 bases lining up with TRBD1. The trim removed 6 bases at V and 7 bases at J, leaving 12 bases unmatched. CDR3 size: 15 residues. Looked up from germline, CDR1 is SGHVS and CDR2 is FNYEAQ. The CDR3 DNA is TGTGCCAGCAGTAATTCGGGACAGGGGATGTTAGAGCAGTACTTC. Translation: CASSNSGQGMLEQYF.

The V call is TRBV12-3 or TRBV12-4, the J call TRBJ2-3; D not certain. V gave up 5 bases and J gave up 5 bases, with 8 bases separating them. The CDR3 has 12 amino acids. The chain's CDR3 is CASSGVEDTQYF. The CDR3 DNA reads TGTGCCAGCAGTGGGGTGGAAGATACGCAGTATTTT.

This clone is a singleton in its sample. This chain connects TRBV3-1 (or the pseudogene TRBV3-2) to TRBJ1-3; a possible D gene is TRBD1 (5 bases). The CDR3 is made up of 15 amino acids. Germline values: CDR1 LGHDT, CDR2 YNNKEL (reference sequence). The ends were cut back, 1 base at V and 8 bases at J, with 15 bases in the middle. This chain's CDR3 is CASSQAGDPPHTIYF. In nucleotides, the CDR3 is TGTGCCAGCAGCCAAGCTGGGGACCCCCCCCACACCATATATTTT.

The V and J genes are TRBV6-1 and TRBJ2-1; D uncertain. V lost 2 bases to trimming and J lost 4 bases, with 24 bases between them. There are 19 residues in the CDR3. From germline, CDR1 is MNHNS and CDR2 SASEGT. The chain's CDR3 is CASSESLGQVVEEYNEQFF. As DNA, the CDR3 is TGTGCCAGCAGTGAATCCTTAGGTCAGGTTGTGGAAGAGTACAATGAGCAGTTCTTC.